The 19 T cell receptor beta chains in this list originate from one sample, sequenced in a study of T cell changes during pregnancy in multiple sclerosis. Profiled with immunoSEQ multiplex PCR; TCRdb holds only in-frame clones, not every one. Seen here are tens of thousands of clones, just over 90% observed once, and the top ten hold 1.4%. The sequencing here drew on peripheral blood, taken in the third trimester of pregnancy. The receptors come from a female donor in good health, enrolled as a control in a pregnancy study.

The V and J genes are TRBV29-1 and TRBJ2-4; D is unclear. V lost 6 bases and J lost 5, with 5 bases in between. CDR1 SQVTM and CDR2 ANQGSEA come from the germline V gene. This CDR3 contains 10 residues. The CDR3 is CSVQENIQYF. In DNA, the CDR3 is TGCAGCGTGCAGGAAAACATTCAGTACTTC.

The V gene is TRBV7-2, the J gene TRBJ1-2; TRBD1 matches 10 bases. J gave up 2 bases and V 5 bases, and 2 bases lay outside the gene matches. This CDR3 is built from 14 residues. Germline lookup yields CDR1 SGHTA and CDR2 FQGNSA. CDR3 protein: CASSQGQGNYGYTF. The CDR3 DNA reads as TGTGCCAGCAGCCAGGGACAGGGGAACTATGGCTACACCTTC.

The sample holds a few counts of this clone. The rearrangement joins TRBV6-5 to TRBJ1-1; 7 bases are shared with TRBD1. Germline values: CDR1 MNHEY, CDR2 SVGAGI. The CDR3 runs 12 residues. The trim removed 4 bases at V and 13 bases at J, leaving 9 bases unmatched. CDR3 coding DNA: TGTGCCAGCAGTTCAAGCTCAGGGGGTGGTTTCTTT. It encodes CASSSSSGGGFF.

This chain joins TRBV29-1 and TRBJ2-7; 8 nucleotides align to TRBD2. J lost 3 bases, V lost 3 bases, and 13 bases had no gene match. This CDR3 has 16 amino acids. Germline values: CDR1 SQVTM, CDR2 ANQGSEA. CDR3 amino acids: CSVEALGREPCYEQYF. The CDR3 coding sequence is TGCAGCGTTGAGGCCCTCGGGAGGGAACCCTGCTACGAGCAGTACTTC.

V is TRBV5-4 and J is TRBJ2-7; D is possibly TRBD1 (6 bases). The V gene lost 3 bases and the J gene lost 0 bases, with 10 bases spanning the gap. Looked up from germline, CDR1 is SGHNT and CDR2 is YYREEE (reference sequence). This CDR3 contains 14 residues. CDR3 residues: CASSWDMSSYEQYF. The CDR3 DNA reads TGTGCCAGCAGCTGGGACATGAGCTCCTACGAGCAGTACTTC.

In its sample, this clone was seen once. This rearrangement joins TRBV10-3 to TRBJ2-7; perhaps TRBD1 as D (6 bases). Germline V lookup: CDR1 ENHRY, CDR2 SYGVKD. Deletions cut 2 bases from V and 2 bases from J, with 10 bases between. This CDR3 comprises 14 residues. Here the CDR3 DNA reads TGTGCCATCAGTGAGGGGGGCTGGACCTACGAGCAGTACTTC. This codes for CAISEGGWTYEQYF.

This rearrangement joins TRBV5-1 to TRBJ1-4, with D perhaps matching TRBD1 (6 bases). In germline, CDR1 is SGHRS, CDR2 YFSETQ. With 2 bases removed from V and 5 bases from J, the gap between germline ends came to 7 bases. The CDR3 spans 13 residues. The CDR3 loop is CASSFGQNEKLFF. In DNA form, the CDR3 reads TGCGCCAGCAGCTTCGGACAGAATGAAAAACTGTTTTTT.

The rearrangement links TRBV7-2 to TRBJ1-4, with D possibly matching TRBD1 (6 bases). There are 16 residues in the CDR3. V dropped 5 bases and J dropped 8 bases, with 21 bases sitting between them. Germline CDR1 SGHTA, CDR2 FQGNSA. CDR3 region: CASSQRVVGGKEKLFF. CDR3 DNA sequence: TGTGCCAGCAGCCAACGAGTAGTAGGGGGTAAAGAAAAACTGTTTTTT. Full variable domain (rest looked up from reference TRBV7-2 and TRBJ1-4): GAGVSQSPSNKVTEKGKDVELRCDPISGHTALYWYRQSLGQGLEFLIYFQGNSAPDKSGLPSDRFSAERTGGSVSTLTIQRTQQEDSAVYLCASSQRVVGGKEKLFFGSGTQLSVL.

V gene TRBV28 combines with J gene TRBJ1-1; 7 positions match TRBD1. Trimming at V came to 5 bases and at J to 0 bases, leaving 6 bases not matched to a gene. The germline V gene has CDR1 MDHEN and CDR2 SYDVKM. CDR3 length equals 15 residues. The CDR3 sequence: CASSLGTVMNTEAFF. The CDR3 coding sequence is TGTGCCAGCAGTCTCGGGACAGTTATGAACACTGAAGCTTTCTTT.

The gene calls are TRBV7-9 and TRBJ1-4; 10 bases fit TRBD1. CDR1 is SEHNR and CDR2 is FQNEAQ in the germline V gene (reference sequence). After removal of 4 bases from V and 4 bases from J, the junction contained 0 bases not matched to a gene. The CDR3 covers 14 residues. CDR3 nucleotides: TGTGCCAGCAGCTGGACAGGGGGTAATGAAAAACTGTTTTTT. Residues: CASSWTGGNEKLFF. The full variable domain, rest sourced from reference TRBV7-9 and TRBJ1-4, is DTGVSQNPRHKITKRGQNVTFRCDPISEHNRLYWYRQTLGQGPEFLTYFQNEAQLEKSRLLSDRFSAERPKGSFSTLEIQRTEQGDSAMYLCASSWTGGNEKLFFGSGTQLSVL.

The V gene is TRBV7-6, the J gene TRBJ1-4; 7 bases match TRBD1. The V and J ends lost 4 bases and 6 bases, in that order; junction bases with no gene match: 5. CDR3 size: 14 residues. In germline, CDR1 is SGHVS, CDR2 FNYEAQ. The CDR3 reads CASSSGTEDEKLFF. The CDR3 bases are TGTGCCAGCAGCTCCGGGACAGAGGATGAAAAACTGTTTTTT.

J is TRBJ1-4 and V is TRBV7-6, with D uncertain. CDR1 is SGHVS and CDR2 is FNYEAQ in the germline V gene. The CDR3 totals 13 residues. V lost 3 bases and J lost 8, with 10 bases in between. CDR3 nucleotides: TGTGCCAGCAGCTTTACCACAGCCGAAAAACTGTTTTTT. This gives the protein CASSFTTAEKLFF.

V is TRBV19 and J is TRBJ2-1, with TRBD1 matching 7 bases. Germline trimming cut 3 bases from V and 3 bases from J; bases unmatched to any gene: 5. The germline gives CDR1 LNHDA, CDR2 SQIVND (reference sequence). The CDR3 consists of 15 residues. The CDR3 nucleotides are TGTGCCAGTAGTATTGGACAGGCCTACTACAATGAGCAGTTCTTC. Protein sequence: CASSIGQAYYNEQFF.

This clone appeared a single time. J is TRBJ2-6 and V is TRBV6-1; D is uncertain. With 5 bases removed from V and 1 base from J, the gap between germline ends came to 6 bases. The CDR3 has 14 residues. Germline lookup yields CDR1 MNHNS and CDR2 SASEGT. CDR3 sequence: CASSIKSGANVLTF. The CDR3 DNA sequence: TGTGCCAGCAGTATCAAATCTGGGGCCAACGTCCTGACTTTC.

The V and J genes are TRBV5-1 and TRBJ2-5; possible D gene TRBD2, 5 bases. Germline CDR1 SGHRS, CDR2 YFSETQ. There are 15 residues in the CDR3. The V and J ends lost 0 bases and 5 bases respectively, with 14 bases between them. The CDR3 DNA sequence: TGCGCCAGCAGCTTGGAGGTCTTTGGAGGCGAGACCCAGTACTTC. Its translation: CASSLEVFGGETQYF. Together with reference TRBV5-1 and TRBJ2-5, the CDR3 gives the full variable domain: KAGVTQTPRYLIKTRGQQVTLSCSPISGHRSVSWYQQTPGQGLQFLFEYFSETQRNKGNFPGRFSGRQFSNSRSEMNVSTLELGDSALYLCASSLEVFGGETQYFGPGTRLLVL.

V and J are TRBV27 and TRBJ1-5, with 8 positions matching TRBD1. The J segment lost 4 bases and the V segment lost 5 bases, leaving 7 bases of the junction unmatched. Germline CDR1 MNHEY, CDR2 SMNVEV (reference sequence). This CDR3 comprises 15 residues. The CDR3 sequence is CASSVRTGINQPQHF. The CDR3 nucleotides read TGTGCCAGCAGTGTCCGGACAGGGATAAATCAGCCCCAGCATTTT.

This rearrangement joins TRBV14 to TRBJ1-2; D is undetermined. Trimming took off 1 base at V and 2 bases at J, with 5 bases between the two ends. Germline V gene data show CDR1 as SGHDN and CDR2 as FVKESK. There are 13 residues in the CDR3. CDR3 sequence (DNA): TGTGCCAGCAGCCAAGGAGGGAACTATGGCTACACCTTC. The encoded protein is CASSQGGNYGYTF.

This sequence joins TRBV6-5 and TRBJ1-5; D remains ambiguous. The CDR3 is 14 amino acids. Germline CDR1 reads MNHEY; CDR2 reads SVGAGI. V was clipped by 5 bases and J by 3 bases, with 11 bases between them. The CDR3 region has the DNA TGTGCCAGCAGTGCGGCGGCAGTCAATCAGCCCCAGCATTTT. It is translated as CASSAAAVNQPQHF.

V gene TRBV18 combines with J gene TRBJ2-7; D call uncertain. V lost 2 bases and J lost 6, with 17 bases in between. Germline V lookup: CDR1 KGHSH, CDR2 LQKENI. The CDR3 has 15 residues. CDR3: CASSPVGFSGGEQYF. The DNA for the CDR3 is TGTGCCAGCTCACCAGTCGGGTTCAGTGGCGGCGAGCAGTACTTC.